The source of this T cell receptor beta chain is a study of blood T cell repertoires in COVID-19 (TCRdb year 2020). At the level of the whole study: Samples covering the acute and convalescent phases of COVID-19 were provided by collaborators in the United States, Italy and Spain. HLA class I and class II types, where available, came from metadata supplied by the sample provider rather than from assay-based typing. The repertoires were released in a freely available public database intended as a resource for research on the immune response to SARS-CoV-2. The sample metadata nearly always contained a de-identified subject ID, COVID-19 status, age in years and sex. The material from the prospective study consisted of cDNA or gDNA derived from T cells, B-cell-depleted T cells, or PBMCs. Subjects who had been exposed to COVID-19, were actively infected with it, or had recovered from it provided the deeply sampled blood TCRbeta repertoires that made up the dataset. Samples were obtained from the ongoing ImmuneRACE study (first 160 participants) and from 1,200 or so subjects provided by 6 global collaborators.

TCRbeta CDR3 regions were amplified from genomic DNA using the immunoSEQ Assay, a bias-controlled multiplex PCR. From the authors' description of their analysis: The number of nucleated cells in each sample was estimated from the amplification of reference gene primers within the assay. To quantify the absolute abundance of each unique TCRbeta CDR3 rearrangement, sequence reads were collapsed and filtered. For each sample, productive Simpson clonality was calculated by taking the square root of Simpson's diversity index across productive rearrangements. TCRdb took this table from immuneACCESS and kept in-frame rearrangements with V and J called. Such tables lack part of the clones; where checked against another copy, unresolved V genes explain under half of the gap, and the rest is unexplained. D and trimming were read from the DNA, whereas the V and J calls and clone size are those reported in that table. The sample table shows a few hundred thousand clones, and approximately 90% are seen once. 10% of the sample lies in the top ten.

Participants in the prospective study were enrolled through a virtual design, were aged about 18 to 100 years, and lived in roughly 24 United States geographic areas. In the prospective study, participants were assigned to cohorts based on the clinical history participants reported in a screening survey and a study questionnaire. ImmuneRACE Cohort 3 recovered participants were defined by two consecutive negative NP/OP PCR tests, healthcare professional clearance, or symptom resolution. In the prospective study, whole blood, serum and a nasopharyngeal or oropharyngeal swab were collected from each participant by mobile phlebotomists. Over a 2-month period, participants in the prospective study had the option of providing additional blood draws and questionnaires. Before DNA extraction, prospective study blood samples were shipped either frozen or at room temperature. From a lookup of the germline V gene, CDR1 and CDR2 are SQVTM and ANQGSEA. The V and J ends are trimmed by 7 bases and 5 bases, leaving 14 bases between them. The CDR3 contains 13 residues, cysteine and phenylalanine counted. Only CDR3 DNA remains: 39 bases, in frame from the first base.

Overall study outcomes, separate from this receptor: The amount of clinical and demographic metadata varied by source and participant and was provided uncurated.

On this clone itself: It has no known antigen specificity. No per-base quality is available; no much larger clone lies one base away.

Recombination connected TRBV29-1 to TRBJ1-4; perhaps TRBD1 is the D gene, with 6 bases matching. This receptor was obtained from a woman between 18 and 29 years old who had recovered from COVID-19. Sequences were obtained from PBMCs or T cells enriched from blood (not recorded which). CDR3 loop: CSATSQGNEKLFF. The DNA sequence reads TGCAGCGCGACATCACAGGGAAATGAAAAACTGTTTTTT.